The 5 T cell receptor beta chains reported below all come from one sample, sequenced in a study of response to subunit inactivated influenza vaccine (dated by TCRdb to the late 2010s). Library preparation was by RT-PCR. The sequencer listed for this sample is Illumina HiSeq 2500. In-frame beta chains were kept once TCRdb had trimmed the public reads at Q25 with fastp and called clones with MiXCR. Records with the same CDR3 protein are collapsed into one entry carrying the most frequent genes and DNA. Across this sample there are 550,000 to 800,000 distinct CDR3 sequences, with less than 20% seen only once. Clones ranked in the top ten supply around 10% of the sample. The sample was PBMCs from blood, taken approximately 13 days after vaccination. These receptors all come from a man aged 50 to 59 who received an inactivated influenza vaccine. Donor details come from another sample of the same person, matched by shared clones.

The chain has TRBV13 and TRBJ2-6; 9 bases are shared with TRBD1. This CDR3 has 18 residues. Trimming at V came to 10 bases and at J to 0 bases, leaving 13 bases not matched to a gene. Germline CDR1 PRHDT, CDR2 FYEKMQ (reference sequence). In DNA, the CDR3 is TGTGCCATCAGTTTAGTACAGGGGGCCTCCTCTGGGGCCAACGTCCTGACTTTC. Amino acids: CAISLVQGASSGANVLTF.

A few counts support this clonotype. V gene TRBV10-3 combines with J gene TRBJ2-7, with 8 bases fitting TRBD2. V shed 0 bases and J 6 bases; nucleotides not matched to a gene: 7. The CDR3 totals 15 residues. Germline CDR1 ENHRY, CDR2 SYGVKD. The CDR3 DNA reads TGTGCCATCAGTGAGTCAGCGGGGGCGAGGGGCGAGCAGTACTTC. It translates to CAISESAGARGEQYF.

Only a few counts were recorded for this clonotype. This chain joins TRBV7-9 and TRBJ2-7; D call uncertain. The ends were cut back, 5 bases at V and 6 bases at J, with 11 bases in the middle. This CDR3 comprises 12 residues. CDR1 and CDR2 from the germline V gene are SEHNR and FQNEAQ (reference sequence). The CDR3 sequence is CASSGSSVEQYF. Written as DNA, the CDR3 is TGTGCCAGCAGCGGCAGTTCTGTCGAGCAGTACTTC.

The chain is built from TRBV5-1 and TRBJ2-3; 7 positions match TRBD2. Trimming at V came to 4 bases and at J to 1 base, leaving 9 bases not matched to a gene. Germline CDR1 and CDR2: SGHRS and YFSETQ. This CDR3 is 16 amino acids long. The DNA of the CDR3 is TGCGCCAGCAGCCCACATGCGGGAGCTCGCACAGATACGCAGTATTTT. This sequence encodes CASSPHAGARTDTQYF.

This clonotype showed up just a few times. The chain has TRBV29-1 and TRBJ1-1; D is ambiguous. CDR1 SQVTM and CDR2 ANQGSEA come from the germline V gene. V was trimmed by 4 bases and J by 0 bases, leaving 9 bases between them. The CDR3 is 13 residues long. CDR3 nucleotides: TGCAGCGTTGGAGAGGGCTTGAACACTGAAGCTTTCTTT. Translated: CSVGEGLNTEAFF.